These T cell receptor beta chains were read from a single sample in a study of cytomegalovirus exposure and HLA in healthy donors. This table comes from immunoSEQ multiplex PCR, and its TCRdb copy is limited to in-frame clones, with some not included. The repertoire holds 90,000 to 150,000 clones, with more than 80% as singletons. Sequencing was done on a sample of PBMCs. The receptors shown here come from a man between 35 and 55 years old in good health and CMV-seronegative. Each CDR3 is given with its conserved first and last residue. The D gene is left open where the match is weak. Clone size is not always given. Where it is, it says once, few, many or a class for expanded clones.

d_gene,j_gene,v_gene,abundance,CDR3nt,CDR3aa
NA,TRBJ2-1,TRBV21-1,few,TGTGCCAGCAGCAACCTTGGACAGCCCCCCTACAATGAGCAGTTCTTC,CASSNLGQPPYNEQFF
NA,TRBJ1-3,TRBV19,NA,TGTGCCAGTAGTATGGGAGGGTTTGCTGGAAACACCATATATTTT,CASSMGGFAGNTIYF
TRBD1,TRBJ2-2,TRBV5-6,NA,TGTGCCAGCACCCTTGGGACAGGTTCGAACACCGGGGAGCTGTTTTTT,CASTLGTGSNTGELFF
NA,TRBJ2-1,TRBV7-3,NA,TGTGCCAGCAGCCCGGGGGCTACGGCGGGGGTAAAGTTCTTC,CASSPGATAGVKFF
NA,TRBJ1-5,TRBV30,NA,TGTGCCTGGAGTGGACGAGGGCAGCCCCAGCATTTT,CAWSGRGQPQHF
TRBD1,TRBJ2-7,TRBV9,NA,TGTGCCAGCAGCACCGGGACAGAGTACGAGCAGTACTTC,CASSTGTEYEQYF
TRBD1,TRBJ1-2,TRBV10-3,NA,TGTGCCGCCGGACAGGGGGCGTTCAACTATGGCTACACCTTC,CAAGQGAFNYGYTF
TRBD1,TRBJ1-2,TRBV30,once,TGTGCCTGGGGACCGGGACAGGGTTATGGTGGCTACACCTTC,CAWGPGQGYGGYTF
TRBD2,TRBJ2-3,TRBV4-2,NA,TGTGCCAGCAGCCAAGAAGGGCTAGCGGGAGACAAAGATACGCAGTATTTT,CASSQEGLAGDKDTQYF
NA,TRBJ2-3,TRBV10-3,NA,TGTGCCATCGGAGGGCCGAGGCGGACAGATACGCAGTATTTT,CAIGGPRRTDTQYF
TRBD1,TRBJ1-1,TRBV18,NA,TGTGCCAGCTCAATAGAAACAGGGGGCGTAGGAGCTTTCTTT,CASSIETGGVGAFF
NA,TRBJ1-1,TRBV2,NA,TGTGCCAGCAGTGAGGGGCGGTGGAACACTGAAGCTTTCTTT,CASSEGRWNTEAFF
TRBD1,TRBJ1-5,TRBV27,NA,TGTGCCAGCAGCGCTTCAGGGGGTCAGCCCCAGCATTTT,CASSASGGQPQHF
NA,TRBJ1-3,TRBV30,NA,TGTGCCTGGAGTGTTGGGAGTGGAAACACCATATATTTT,CAWSVGSGNTIYF
NA,TRBJ1-1,TRBV9,once,TGTGCCAGCAGCGTAGGGCTAGGGGTGATGAACACTGAAGCTTTCTTT,CASSVGLGVMNTEAFF
NA,TRBJ2-1,TRBV7-2,NA,TGTGCCAGCAGCTTAGCGGTGAGCTCCTACAATGAGCAGTTCTTC,CASSLAVSSYNEQFF
TRBD1,TRBJ1-1,TRBV2,NA,TGTGCCAGCACCGTCGACAGGGGGCACACTGAAGCTTTCTTT,CASTVDRGHTEAFF
TRBD2,TRBJ2-7,TRBV27,NA,TGTGCCAGCAGACTTGGACTAGCGGGATTCTACGAGCAGTACTTC,CASRLGLAGFYEQYF
TRBD2,TRBJ2-3,TRBV6-1,NA,TGTGCCAGCAGTGAATTGGAACTAGCGGGAGTAGATACGCAGTATTTT,CASSELELAGVDTQYF
TRBD1,TRBJ1-4,TRBV7-2,NA,TGTGCCAGCAGCCCCACCAGGGGGGAAAAACTGTTTTTT,CASSPTRGEKLFF
TRBD1,TRBJ1-3,TRBV30,once,TGTGCCTGGAGTCGTACAGGGGGCTCTGGAAACACCATATATTTT,CAWSRTGGSGNTIYF
NA,TRBJ1-2,TRBV9,NA,TGTGCCAGCAGCGTAGCTAGGGGAAACTATGGCTACACCTTC,CASSVARGNYGYTF
NA,TRBJ2-7,TRBV18,NA,TGTGCCAGCTCACCCCTCGGCTACGAGCAGTACTTC,CASSPLGYEQYF
TRBD1,TRBJ1-4,TRBV10-2,NA,TGCGCCAGCTCCAGACAGGGCCGTGAAAAACTGTTTTTT,CASSRQGREKLFF
TRBD1,TRBJ1-2,TRBV28,NA,TGTGCCACCGAAGGGGACAGTTATGGCTACACCTTC,CATEGDSYGYTF
NA,TRBJ2-7,TRBV27,few,TGTGCCAGCGGCACTAACTACGAGCAGTACTTC,CASGTNYEQYF
NA,TRBJ1-2,TRBV19,NA,TGTGCCAGTAGTACCCAGGACAGTTTATATGGCTACACCTTC,CASSTQDSLYGYTF
NA,TRBJ2-1,TRBV5-1,NA,TGCGCCAGCAGCTATCGGGGGGCGGACAATGAGCAGTTCTTC,CASSYRGADNEQFF
NA,TRBJ1-5,TRBV4-1,NA,TGCGCCAGCAGCCAAGAGGGCGGGGATACCCATAGGACTCAGCCCCAGCATTTT,CASSQEGGDTHRTQPQHF
NA,TRBJ2-7,TRBV4-2,once,TGTGCCAGCAGCCAAGATCTCCCCTACGAGCAGTACTTC,CASSQDLPYEQYF
TRBD1,TRBJ1-2,TRBV7-3,NA,TGTGCCAGCAGCTTAGATTACAGGGGGAACTATGGCTACACCTTC,CASSLDYRGNYGYTF
TRBD1,TRBJ1-5,TRBV27,NA,TGTGCCAGCAGGCCGACAGGGAGAGGGGCCAATCAGCCCCAGCATTTT,CASRPTGRGANQPQHF
NA,TRBJ2-4,TRBV30,NA,TGTGCCTGGAGTGCCATAACTAGTGGGCAAAACATTCAGTACTTC,CAWSAITSGQNIQYF
NA,TRBJ2-3,TRBV7-9,NA,TGTGCCAGCAGCTTATCTGGTGGGGGGACGGCAGATACGCAGTATTTT,CASSLSGGGTADTQYF
NA,TRBJ1-5,TRBV6-1,NA,TGTGCCAGTACAGGGCACTTTAGCAATCAGCCCCAGCATTTT,CASTGHFSNQPQHF
NA,TRBJ1-1,TRBV20-1,few,TGCAGTGCTAGGGGCAGCACTGAAGCTTTCTTT,CSARGSTEAFF
NA,TRBJ1-5,TRBV7-7,NA,TGTGCTAGCAGCTTCGAAGAAAAGGGGCAGGACGCCTATAGCAATCAGCCCCAGCATTTT,CASSFEEKGQDAYSNQPQHF
TRBD2,TRBJ2-5,TRBV9,NA,TGTGCCAGCAGCGTAGGGCGGGGGGGTAACCAAGAGACCCAGTACTTC,CASSVGRGGNQETQYF
NA,TRBJ1-5,TRBV27,NA,TGTGCCAGTACACAGGGTCGCAATCAGCCCCAGCATTTT,CASTQGRNQPQHF
NA,TRBJ1-3,TRBV9,NA,TGTGCCAGCAGCGTAGACGGGGGGATTACTGGAAACACCATATATTTT,CASSVDGGITGNTIYF
NA,TRBJ2-2,TRBV11-2,NA,TGTGCCAGCAGCCTGAACACCGGGGAGCTGTTTTTT,CASSLNTGELFF
NA,TRBJ1-1,TRBV19,NA,TGTGCCAGTAGTAGGACAATTTATATAGAAGCTTTCTTT,CASSRTIYIEAFF
TRBD1,TRBJ1-6,TRBV5-5,NA,TGTGCCAGCAGCACCGGGACAGTAAATTCACCCCTCCACTTT,CASSTGTVNSPLHF
NA,TRBJ1-4,TRBV2,NA,TGTGCCAGCAGTGTCGGTAATGAAAAACTGTTTTTT,CASSVGNEKLFF
NA,TRBJ2-5,TRBV25-1,NA,TGTGCCACCCAAAAGGGGGGACAGAAAGAGACCCAGTACTTC,CATQKGGQKETQYF
NA,TRBJ2-5,TRBV5-5,NA,TGTGCCAGCAGCTTGGTGGGAGGAACCCAGTACTTC,CASSLVGGTQYF